The count of the clone carrying this TCR beta chain is one. These data are taken from a study of blood T cell repertoires in COVID-19. Overall study: From the United States, Italy and Spain came samples of acute and convalescent COVID-19.

The V and J ends lost 4 bases and 0 bases respectively, with 7 bases between them. The CDR3 extends over 14 amino acids. Germline V lookup: CDR1 LGHNT, CDR2 FRNRAP. In the source study's methods: The authors estimated nucleated cell counts from reference gene primer amplification. Some clones are missing from TCRdb's copy, which holds only in-frame ones; the method was immunoSEQ multiplex PCR. The V and J calls and the clone size are those of that table, but D and trimming were determined from the DNA. Among around 120,000 clones listed, about 79% were seen once. V is TRBV12-5 and J is TRBJ1-5, with D hard to call. This receptor was identified in a man between 65 and 85 years old with acute or convalescent COVID-19. Sequenced input: peripheral blood. CDR3 loop: CASGSSDSNQPQHF. The DNA for the CDR3 is TGTGCTAGTGGTTCAAGCGATAGCAATCAGCCCCAGCATTTT. The full variable domain, in which reference TRBV12-5 and TRBJ1-5 provide the parts outside the CDR3, is DARVTQTPRHKVTEMGQEVTMRCQPILGHNTVFWYRQTMMQGLELLAYFRNRAPLDDSGMPKDRFSAEMPDATLATLKIQPSEPRDSAVYFCASGSSDSNQPQHFGDGTRLSIL.